Listed below are T cell receptor beta chains from one sample, sequenced in a study of T cell changes during pregnancy in multiple sclerosis. Only in-frame clones appear in the TCRdb table, and some are missing; sequencing was by immunoSEQ multiplex PCR. The sample lists more than 40,000 clones, under 95% occurring once. Sequenced here: CD4+ T cells from peripheral blood mononuclear cells, sampled in the second trimester of pregnancy. These receptor sequences come from a female donor with multiple sclerosis, enrolled in a pregnancy study. CDR3s include the opening cysteine and the closing phenylalanine or tryptophan. The D gene is left open where the match is weak. For some rows the clone size is stated as once, few or many, or as a class when expanded; others skip it.

TRBV30	TRBD1	once	TRBJ1-2	CAWGADRGYGYTF	TGTGCCTGGGGGGCAGACAGGGGGTATGGCTACACCTTC
TRBV5-8	NA	NA	TRBJ1-1	CASSLGQIEAFF	TGTGCCAGCAGCTTGGGACAAATTGAAGCTTTCTTT
TRBV18	TRBD1	NA	TRBJ2-7	CASSPLGQGAYEQYF	TGTGCCAGCTCACCATTGGGACAGGGGGCCTACGAGCAGTACTTC
TRBV11-2	NA	NA	TRBJ2-2	CASSLGLRTVNTGELFF	TGTGCCAGCAGCTTAGGTCTGAGGACAGTCAACACCGGGGAGCTGTTTTTT
TRBV7-2	NA	NA	TRBJ1-2	CASSHGRGAGYTF	TGTGCCAGCAGCCACGGACGCGGGGCAGGCTACACCTTC
TRBV6-6	NA	NA	TRBJ1-6	CAVRQYYNSPLHF	TGTGCCGTTCGACAGTATTACAATTCACCCCTCCACTTT
TRBV2	NA	NA	TRBJ2-7	CASSDLQGGWQYF	TGTGCCAGCAGTGATCTACAGGGTGGATGGCAGTACTTC
TRBV6-6	TRBD1	NA	TRBJ2-1	CASSPGTGRYNEQFF	TGTGCCAGCAGCCCCGGGACAGGGCGCTACAATGAGCAGTTCTTC
TRBV4-2	NA	NA	TRBJ1-1	CASSQVSVMNTEAFF	TGTGCCAGCAGCCAAGTGTCAGTAATGAACACTGAAGCTTTCTTT
TRBV7-2	NA	NA	TRBJ1-2	CASSLKGGGYGYTF	TGTGCCAGCAGCTTAAAGGGCGGAGGTTATGGCTACACCTTC
TRBV2	NA	once	TRBJ2-5	CASIRGGEETQYF	TGTGCCAGCATTCGAGGTGGTGAAGAGACCCAGTACTTC
TRBV6-5	NA	NA	TRBJ2-6	CASSYGAAGANVLTF	TGTGCCAGCAGTTACGGTGCGGCTGGGGCCAACGTCCTGACTTTC
TRBV18	TRBD1	once	TRBJ2-3	CASSPGQVGTDTQYF	TGTGCCAGCTCACCGGGACAGGTCGGAACAGATACGCAGTATTTT
TRBV4-1	TRBD2	NA	TRBJ2-7	CASSQPMTSGYEQYF	TGCGCCAGCAGCCAACCTATGACTAGCGGCTACGAGCAGTACTTC
TRBV7-2	NA	few	TRBJ1-2	CASSSPDSRDGYTF	TGTGCCAGCAGCTCACCCGACAGCCGCGATGGCTACACCTTC
TRBV10-3	NA	NA	TRBJ1-6	CATSPTTANSPLHF	TGTGCCACTTCCCCGACGACAGCAAATTCACCCCTCCACTTT
TRBV11-1	NA	NA	TRBJ1-6	CASSPLTGVSPLHF	TGTGCCAGCAGCCCCCTGACAGGTGTTTCACCCCTCCACTTT
TRBV6-5	NA	NA	TRBJ1-2	CASSLQGLYGYTF	TGTGCCAGCAGTCTCCAGGGTCTCTATGGCTACACCTTC
TRBV2	TRBD1	NA	TRBJ2-6	CAGTTGGSGANVLTF	TGTGCCGGCACGACAGGGGGCTCTGGGGCCAACGTCCTGACTTTC
TRBV6-6	NA	NA	TRBJ2-1	CASSSGGSYNEQFF	TGTGCCAGCAGTAGTGGGGGGTCCTACAATGAGCAGTTCTTC
TRBV5-4	NA	NA	TRBJ2-2	CASSPGGSANTGELFF	TGTGCCAGCAGCCCCGGAGGGTCGGCGAACACCGGGGAGCTGTTTTTT
TRBV9	NA	NA	TRBJ2-6	CASSGHGIAGANVLTF	TGTGCCAGCAGCGGTCACGGGATCGCTGGGGCCAACGTCCTGACTTTC
TRBV7-2	NA	NA	TRBJ1-5	CASSLGTIYQPQHF	TGTGCCAGCAGCTTAGGTACAATATATCAGCCCCAGCATTTT
TRBV19	NA	NA	TRBJ1-5	CASSIPRSGNQPQHF	TGTGCCAGTAGTATCCCCAGGTCCGGCAATCAGCCCCAGCATTTT
TRBV19	NA	NA	TRBJ1-1	CASSIDPQGTEAFF	TGTGCCAGTAGTATAGATCCTCAGGGAACTGAAGCTTTCTTT
TRBV10-3	NA	NA	TRBJ1-1	CAISEGEFDTEAFF	TGTGCCATCAGTGAGGGTGAGTTCGACACTGAAGCTTTCTTT
TRBV4-3	NA	NA	TRBJ2-2	CASSQRINGELFF	TGCGCCAGCAGCCAGCGGATTAATGGGGAGCTGTTTTTT
TRBV19	NA	NA	TRBJ2-1	CASRPNPPRSSYNEQFF	TGTGCCAGTAGACCCAACCCTCCCAGAAGCTCCTACAATGAGCAGTTCTTC
TRBV30	NA	few	TRBJ1-4	CAQQEATNEKLFF	TGTGCCCAGCAGGAGGCAACTAATGAAAAACTGTTTTTT
TRBV2	TRBD1	NA	TRBJ1-2	CASRGQTRYGYTF	TGTGCCAGCAGGGGACAGACGCGCTATGGCTACACCTTC
TRBV11-2	NA	NA	TRBJ2-1	CASSSTLAAYNEQFF	TGTGCCAGCAGCTCCACCTTAGCCGCCTACAATGAGCAGTTCTTC
TRBV4-2	NA	NA	TRBJ1-1	CASSQDETANTEAFF	TGTGCCAGCAGCCAAGATGAGACAGCGAACACTGAAGCTTTCTTT
TRBV5-4	NA	NA	TRBJ2-7	CASSFLTGEQYF	TGTGCCAGCAGCTTCCTAACAGGCGAGCAGTACTTC
TRBV6-5	TRBD2	NA	TRBJ2-7	CASVSAGASSYEQYF	TGTGCCAGCGTCTCAGCGGGGGCGAGCTCCTACGAGCAGTACTTC
TRBV27	NA	NA	TRBJ2-6	CASSLMRASGANVLTF	TGTGCCAGCAGTTTAATGAGGGCCTCTGGGGCCAACGTCCTGACTTTC
TRBV10-3	NA	NA	TRBJ2-3	CAISDAGTDTQYF	TGTGCCATCAGTGACGCAGGCACAGATACGCAGTATTTT
TRBV21-1	NA	NA	TRBJ1-2	CASSKERQLHGYTF	TGTGCCAGCAGCAAAGAGCGACAGTTGCATGGCTACACCTTC
TRBV4-2	NA	NA	TRBJ2-1	CASSQDGVGRGANNEQFF	TGTGCCAGCAGCCAAGACGGGGTGGGACGGGGGGCTAACAATGAGCAGTTCTTC
TRBV5-4	NA	NA	TRBJ1-3	CASSLSGVGNTIYF	TGTGCCAGCAGCTTGAGCGGAGTAGGAAACACCATATATTTT
TRBV4-2	NA	NA	TRBJ2-7	CASSQGLDRPYEQYF	TGTGCCAGCAGCCAAGGCCTAGACAGACCCTACGAGCAGTACTTC
TRBV19	TRBD1	NA	TRBJ1-2	CASSVNRDSYGYTF	TGTGCCAGTAGCGTAAACCGGGACAGCTATGGCTACACCTTC
TRBV7-8	NA	NA	TRBJ1-1	CASSYGSNTEAFF	TGTGCCAGCAGCTACGGGTCGAACACTGAAGCTTTCTTT
TRBV15	TRBD2	NA	TRBJ2-3	CATSRDPSGGVIDTQYF	TGTGCCACCAGCAGAGATCCTAGCGGGGGGGTTATAGATACGCAGTATTTT
TRBV11-2	TRBD1	once	TRBJ2-2	CASRVQGPDTGELFF	TGTGCCAGCAGAGTACAGGGGCCTGACACCGGGGAGCTGTTTTTT
TRBV4-2	NA	NA	TRBJ1-6	CASSQVGAGARSPLHF	TGTGCCAGCAGCCAAGTGGGGGCAGGGGCGAGGTCACCCCTCCACTTT
TRBV18	TRBD2	NA	TRBJ2-3	CASSPVYGGADTQYF	TGTGCCAGCTCACCGGTTTACGGGGGGGCAGATACGCAGTATTTT